What follows are 14 T cell receptor beta chains derived from one specimen sequenced in a study of blood T cell repertoires in COVID-19. TCRdb keeps only in-frame clones here, not all; method: immunoSEQ multiplex PCR. The table lists over 250,000 clones, around four fifths of them singletons. Sequenced input: peripheral blood. The receptors stem from a woman aged 45-60 years who had recovered from COVID-19.

The rearrangement links TRBV27 to TRBJ1-2; 7 nucleotides agree with TRBD1. Per germline, CDR1 MNHEY and CDR2 SMNVEV (reference sequence). This CDR3 comprises 15 residues. V trimming: 5 bases; J trimming: 7 bases; junction bases outside the gene matches: 13. The CDR3 sequence: CASSQGAGGGPGYTF. The CDR3 DNA is TGTGCCAGCAGTCAAGGGGCGGGAGGGGGCCCTGGCTACACCTTC.

The chain links TRBV28 to TRBJ2-2; D is unclear. Trimming shortened V by 6 bases and J by 2 bases, and 7 bases separated the two germline ends. Per germline, CDR1 MDHEN and CDR2 SYDVKM. CDR3 length equals 13 residues. CDR3 sequence: CASRSSNTGELFF. In DNA form, the CDR3 reads TGTGCCAGCAGATCCAGTAACACCGGGGAGCTGTTTTTT.

V gene TRBV18 combines with J gene TRBJ1-5, with 7 bases identical to TRBD1. Trimming at V came to 6 bases and at J to 0 bases, leaving 8 bases not matched to a gene. CDR3 size: 16 residues. Germline CDR1 and CDR2: KGHSH and LQKENI. CDR3 sequence: CASSTGTSNSNQPQHF. The CDR3 bases are TGTGCCAGCTCGACAGGGACATCGAATAGCAATCAGCCCCAGCATTTT.

The genes are TRBV2 and TRBJ1-2; possible D gene TRBD1, 6 bases. With 6 bases removed from V and 4 bases from J, the gap between germline ends came to 12 bases. CDR1 is SNHLY, CDR2 FYNNEI, per germline. The CDR3 loop spans 13 amino acids. CDR3 amino acids: CASRADSIYGYTF. CDR3 in DNA: TGTGCCAGCAGGGCGGACAGTATCTATGGCTACACCTTC.

The chain has TRBV5-1 and TRBJ2-3, with 8 bases identical to TRBD2. Germline CDR1 and CDR2: SGHRS and YFSETQ. The CDR3 is 14 amino acids. V gave up 2 bases and J gave up 6 bases; unmatched junction bases: 5. The CDR3 DNA sequence: TGCGCCAGCAGCTTCAGCGGGAGCGGGGATACGCAGTATTTT. Protein sequence: CASSFSGSGDTQYF.

V usage is TRBV19 and J usage is TRBJ2-1, with D tentatively TRBD1 (8 bases). CDR3 size: 16 residues. Trimming removed 5 bases from V and 9 bases from J, with 23 bases in between. Germline CDR1 LNHDA, CDR2 SQIVND (reference sequence). The CDR3 nucleotides are TGTGCCAGTAGTTCAATACAGGGGGGGCGGCTTTTTGAGCAGTTCTTC. Encoded protein: CASSSIQGGRLFEQFF.

As concerns this clone: The sample carries other DNA sequences with the same CDR3. The chain is built from TRBV7-2 and TRBJ2-7; the match to TRBD2 covers 12 bases. CDR1 SGHTA and CDR2 FQGNSA come from the germline V gene. This CDR3 is 15 amino acids long. Germline trimming cut 5 bases from V and 2 bases from J; bases unmatched to any gene: 4. The CDR3 DNA follows: TGTGCCAGCAGCCTCGGACTAGCGGGAACCTACGAGCAGTACTTC. It encodes CASSLGLAGTYEQYF.

The genes are TRBV18 and TRBJ1-1, with D maybe TRBD1 (5 bases). The CDR3 loop spans 13 amino acids. Germline-derived CDR1 and CDR2 are KGHSH and LQKENI. Trimming stripped 5 bases from V and 2 bases from J, with 9 bases between. CDR3 sequence reads: CASSAGSNTEAFF. The CDR3 DNA is TGTGCCAGCTCAGCAGGGTCCAACACTGAAGCTTTCTTT.

The chain has TRBV2 and TRBJ1-5; D is undetermined. V shed 5 bases and J shed 1 base, with 9 bases lying between them. The CDR3 is 14 amino acids. Germline V gene sequence: CDR1 SNHLY, CDR2 FYNNEI. For the CDR3, the DNA is TGTGCCAGCAGTCCCACTCTCAGCAATCAGCCCCAGCATTTT. It is translated as CASSPTLSNQPQHF.

The V call is TRBV11-2, the J call TRBJ2-7; D not certain. The V and J ends lost 5 bases and 0 bases respectively, with 8 bases between them. Germline assignment: CDR1 SGHAT and CDR2 FQNNGV. The length of the CDR3 is 13 residues. DNA for the CDR3: TGTGCCAGCAGCCAGGCTCCCTCCTACGAGCAGTACTTC. This codes for CASSQAPSYEQYF.

This clone was picked up a small number of times. The rearrangement uses TRBV9 and TRBJ1-3; 9 bases fit TRBD1. V lost 4 bases to trimming and J lost 3 bases; unmatched junction nucleotides: 8. The CDR3 spans 16 residues. Germline V gene sequence: CDR1 SGDLS, CDR2 YYNGEE. For the CDR3, the DNA is TGTGCCAGCAGCCCCCTGGGACAGGGAGTTGGAAACACCATATATTTT. As protein: CASSPLGQGVGNTIYF.

The rearrangement links TRBV12-3 or TRBV12-4 to TRBJ2-2; 7 bases fit TRBD1. The CDR3 spans 13 residues. V shed 6 bases, J shed 7 bases, and the junction held 5 bases outside the gene matches. CDR3 in DNA: TGTGCCAGCAGGGGAACAGGGGTCGGGGAGCTGTTTTTT. Translating it yields CASRGTGVGELFF.

The J gene is TRBJ2-1, the V gene TRBV14; D may be TRBD2 (6 bases). The germline V gene has CDR1 SGHDN and CDR2 FVKESK. With 3 bases removed from V and 4 bases from J, the gap between germline ends came to 10 bases. This CDR3 is 14 amino acids long. This CDR3 reads CASSHQDYYNEQFF. The CDR3 DNA sequence: TGTGCCAGCAGCCATCAGGACTATTACAATGAGCAGTTCTTC.

The rearrangement uses TRBV6-6 and TRBJ2-5, with a possible D match to TRBD1 (6 bases). The germline gives CDR1 MNHNY, CDR2 SVGAGI (reference sequence). Trimming took off 5 bases at V and 0 bases at J, with 10 bases between the two ends. The CDR3 totals 14 residues. The CDR3 DNA is TGTGCCAGCAGTCGTACAGGGTACCAAGAGACCCAGTACTTC. Encoded protein: CASSRTGYQETQYF.